This TCR beta chain was observed in a study of beta chain features in type 1 diabetes. One heparinised draw, averaging about 116 mL, was taken per donor. Sequenced material consisted of expressed TCRB transcripts (all of the isolated RNA was reverse transcribed). Here immunoSEQ multiplex PCR was the method, and the copy in TCRdb shows in-frame clones only, minus some. The top ten clones hold 0.02% to 0.03% of a sample with 900,000 or so clones, roughly 15% of them seen once. Study outcomes and limitations: Sequencing from cDNA could over-represent high-TCR-expressing cells.

This CDR3 contains 14 residues. Germline V gene sequence: CDR1 MDHEN, CDR2 SYDVKM. Trimming cost V 5 bases and J 6 bases; bases outside gene matches: 6. This clone was seen more than once but under ten times. Its specificity is not known. V is TRBV28 and J is TRBJ1-5; 8 nucleotides match TRBD1. The material sequenced was naive CD4+ T cells from blood. The receptor was isolated from a woman aged 18-35 years in good health. The CDR3 coding sequence is TGTGCCAGCAGTCCGCGGACAGGGATTCAGCCCCAGCATTTT. It encodes CASSPRTGIQPQHF.